These 20 T cell receptor beta chains were all obtained from the same sample, sequenced in a study of metastatic and nonmetastatic thyroid tumors. The entire patient cohort was treatment-naive prior to thyroid surgery. TCRdb re-called clones from the PCR reads using MiXCR. This table has tens of thousands of clones, roughly 13% appearing once. What was sequenced was blood. The receptors derive from a female donor with papillary thyroid cancer or a benign thyroid nodule (not recorded which). Some clones in this sample may be carry-over from other donors' samples.

This clone was counted many times. The rearrangement uses TRBV28 and TRBJ1-5; D call uncertain. V lost 6 bases and J lost 1, with 13 bases in between. Germline lookup yields CDR1 MDHEN and CDR2 SYDVKM. The CDR3 is 15 residues long. This chain's CDR3 is CASRTRFLSNQPQHF. The CDR3 nucleotides are TGTGCCAGCAGGACTCGGTTTTTGAGCAATCAGCCCCAGCATTTT.

This clone was detected a few times. The chain links TRBV6-5 to TRBJ2-1; no reliable D call. The CDR3 totals 15 residues. Germline V lookup: CDR1 MNHEY, CDR2 SVGAGI. Trimming pared 1 base from V and 2 bases from J, leaving 9 bases between. The CDR3 loop is CASSYLALTYNEQFF. CDR3 DNA: TGTGCCAGCAGTTACTTGGCCCTCACCTACAATGAGCAGTTCTTC.

This clone was seen many times. V gene TRBV28 combines with J gene TRBJ2-3; 10 bases are shared with TRBD2. Trimming took 5 bases from V and 5 from J; bases not matched to a gene: 7. The length of the CDR3 is 15 residues. Germline V gives CDR1 MDHEN, CDR2 SYDVKM. CDR3 nucleotide sequence: TGTGCCAGCAGTCCAAGCGGGAGGGGTAGAGATACGCAGTATTTT. Translated, it gives CASSPSGRGRDTQYF.

This clone has ten or more counts. Mismatch with germline at one junction end may stem from a read error. The same CDR3 also results from other DNA sequences found in this sample. The V gene is TRBV7-3, the J gene TRBJ2-3, with D uncertain. The CDR3 is 16 residues long. Germline CDR1 SGHTA, CDR2 FQGTGA. CDR3 coding DNA: TGCGCCAGCAGCTTATGGCCGCCAGGAAGCGAGGATACGCAGTATTTT. The encoded protein is CASSLWPPGSEDTQYF.

Many counts were recorded for this clone. The rearrangement joins TRBV6-1 to TRBJ1-2, with TRBD1 matching 12 bases. Per germline, CDR1 MNHNS and CDR2 SASEGT. Unmatched junction bases numbered 11, after V lost 8 bases and J lost 7 bases. This CDR3 has 15 residues. The CDR3 is CASHPEGQGAGGYTF. The CDR3 region has the DNA TGTGCCAGCCACCCTGAGGGACAGGGGGCCGGTGGCTACACCTTC.

Many counts were recorded for this clone. Other DNA sequences in this specimen translate into the identical CDR3. This chain joins TRBV12-3 or TRBV12-4 and TRBJ1-1; 8 positions agree with TRBD1. This CDR3 has 15 residues. The V and J ends lost 1 base and 5 bases, in that order; junction bases with no gene match: 6. CDR3 sequence reads: CASSLVAGGSTEAFF. The DNA for the CDR3 is TGTGCCAGCAGTTTAGTGGCAGGGGGCAGTACTGAAGCTTTCTTT.

This clone has ten or more counts. In DNA, the CDR3 is TGTGCCAGCAGCCCGTCCCCCGGGACACCCTACGAGCAGTACTTC. Encoded protein: CASSPSPGTPYEQYF. V gene TRBV5-4 combines with J gene TRBJ2-7, with D tentatively TRBD1 (6 bases). Trimming shortened V by 4 bases and J by 2 bases, and 16 bases separated the two germline ends. The CDR3 has 15 residues. Looked up from germline, CDR1 is SGHNT and CDR2 is YYREEE (reference sequence).

The sample holds many counts of this clone. This rearrangement joins TRBV5-1 to TRBJ2-5; 11 nucleotides match TRBD1. Germline CDR1 is SGHRS and CDR2 is YFSETQ. With V trimmed by 4 bases and J by 0 bases, 5 bases remained unmatched. This CDR3 comprises 16 residues. The CDR3 sequence: CASSGGTGGYQETQYF. The CDR3 DNA is TGCGCCAGCAGCGGAGGGACAGGGGGATACCAAGAGACCCAGTACTTC.

This clone has a count of ten or more. V usage is TRBV20-1 and J usage is TRBJ1-6; D is uncertain. The germline V and J ends were trimmed by 0 bases and 8 bases, with 11 bases remaining between them. The germline CDR1 and CDR2 sequences are DFQATT and SNEGSKA (reference sequence). CDR3 length equals 14 residues. CDR3 nucleotides: TGCAGTGCTAGAGATTTGGGTGGCGATTCACCCCTCCACTTT. Its protein is CSARDLGGDSPLHF.

This clone showed up many times. This chain uses TRBV21-1 with TRBJ2-1; TRBD1 was called by the table and not checked on the DNA. TRBV21-1 is a recognized pseudogene. The CDR3 consists of 19 residues. The CDR3 loop is CASSTPISGTVARYNEQFF. The CDR3 nucleotides are TGTGCCAGCAGCACCCCAATAAGCGGGACAGTGGCAAGATACAATGAGCAGTTCTTC.

The chain links TRBV5-1 to TRBJ2-3; a weak D match, TRBD2 (6 bases). Germline values: CDR1 SGHRS, CDR2 YFSETQ. The CDR3 is 14 amino acids. Trimming pared 0 bases from V and 3 bases from J, leaving 8 bases between. Here the CDR3 reads CASSLAGGTDTQYF. CDR3 nucleotides: TGCGCCAGCAGCTTGGCCGGGGGAACAGATACGCAGTATTTT. The whole variable domain, remainder taken from reference TRBV5-1 and TRBJ2-3, is KAGVTQTPRYLIKTRGQQVTLSCSPISGHRSVSWYQQTPGQGLQFLFEYFSETQRNKGNFPGRFSGRQFSNSRSEMNVSTLELGDSALYLCASSLAGGTDTQYFGPGTRLTVL.

This clone was seen repeatedly, ten times or more. V gene TRBV19 combines with J gene TRBJ2-1; D could derive from TRBD1 or TRBD2 (6 bases each). The V gene lost 4 bases and the J gene lost 7 bases, with 20 bases spanning the gap. The CDR3 sequence is 16 residues long. Germline assignment: CDR1 LNHDA and CDR2 SQIVND (reference sequence). The CDR3 DNA is TGTGCCAGTAGTAAAGGGAGAGGGGGGATTGAGAATGAGCAGTTCTTC. Translation: CASSKGRGGIENEQFF.

In this sample, this clone turned up many times. The chain employs TRBV2 and TRBJ2-3; no clear D. Trimming took off 4 bases at V and 4 bases at J, with 6 bases between the two ends. Germline assignment: CDR1 SNHLY and CDR2 FYNNEI. The CDR3 runs 12 residues. The CDR3 is CASSVLSDTQYF. The DNA for the CDR3 is TGTGCCAGCAGTGTATTATCAGATACGCAGTATTTT.

This clone was recorded a few times. A much larger clone lies one base from this, so it may be a read error. Other DNA sequences in the sample encode the same CDR3. This chain links TRBV20-1 with TRBJ2-4; no definite D call. The CDR3 runs to 12 residues. CDR1 is DFQATT, CDR2 SNEGSKA, per germline (reference sequence). The CDR3 region has the DNA TGCAGTGCTAGGGGTGACAAAAACATCCAGTACTTC. Protein: CSARGDKNIQYF.

This clone has ten or more counts. The chain combines TRBV20-1 with TRBJ2-3; 13 bases are shared with TRBD2. The CDR3 has 15 amino acids. Germline trimming cut 6 bases from V and 5 bases from J; bases unmatched to any gene: 8. The germline gives CDR1 DFQATT, CDR2 SNEGSKA (reference sequence). The CDR3, as DNA: TGCAGTGCCCAAACCGGGACTAGCGGGGAAGATACGCAGTATTTT. Its translation: CSAQTGTSGEDTQYF.

This clone was seen many times. The V and J genes are TRBV2 and TRBJ1-1, with 7 nucleotides matching TRBD1. This CDR3 region has 13 residues. J gave up 7 bases and V 4 bases, and 6 bases lay outside the gene matches. Per germline, CDR1 SNHLY and CDR2 FYNNEI. The DNA of the CDR3 is TGTGCCAGCAGTGGAGGGACAGAAAGTGAAGCTTTCTTT. Its translation: CASSGGTESEAFF.

The count of this clone is one. CDR3 amino acids: CSASPGANYGYTF. In nucleotides, the CDR3 is TGCAGTGCTAGTCCGGGGGCAAACTATGGCTACACCTTC. This chain joins TRBV20-1 and TRBJ1-2; weak D call: TRBD1 (6 bases). Trimming removed 3 bases at V and 2 bases at J, with 10 bases between. There are 13 residues in the CDR3. Germline CDR1 is DFQATT and CDR2 is SNEGSKA (reference sequence).

This clone has at least ten counts. It may be a read error: a sequence one base away is much more abundant. V gene TRBV27 combines with J gene TRBJ1-1; 8 positions match TRBD1. This CDR3 spans 16 amino acids. Looked up from germline, CDR1 is MNHEY and CDR2 is SMNVEV (reference sequence). Losses at the gene ends were 5 bases for V and 10 bases for J; bases not matched to a gene: 18. DNA of the CDR3: TGTGCCAGCAGTCTCGGGACAGGCCCTCAGTGGAAAAGAGCTTTCTTT. Protein sequence: CASSLGTGPQWKRAFF.

The CDR3 here is CAWSVLTSREQFF. The CDR3 coding sequence is TGTGCCTGGAGTGTCCTGACTAGCAGGGAGCAGTTCTTC. The chain joins TRBV30 to TRBJ2-1, with 7 nucleotides matching TRBD2. Germline-derived CDR1 and CDR2 are GTSNPN and SVGIG (reference sequence). V lost 0 bases and J lost 10; bases outside the gene matches: 6. The CDR3 has 13 residues.

By share, this clone counts as medium-sized (0.01 to 0.1%). The chain carries TRBV6-5 and TRBJ2-7, with 9 bases that match TRBD2. The germline V gene encodes CDR1 MNHEY and CDR2 SVGAGI. V shed 10 bases, J shed 0 bases, and the junction held 22 bases outside the gene matches. The CDR3 covers 19 residues. In DNA form, the CDR3 reads TGTGCCACCCTTATTAAAGGCGGGAGGGTAGAAAAATTCTCCTACGAGCAGTACTTC. Protein product: CATLIKGGRVEKFSYEQYF.